This TCR beta chain emerged from a study of radiotherapy plus CTLA-4 blockade in lung cancer (dated by TCRdb to 2016 to 2019). With respect to the entire study: Objective responses were observed in approximately 18% of enrolled patients, and disease control was achieved in around 28%. What the work shows at the level of the full study, not this receptor alone: After treatment with radiotherapy and ipilimumab, TCR clones that originated in tumors expanded in peripheral blood. The strongest predictors of response were reported to be early dynamic shifts in blood T cell clones along with a rise in serum interferon-beta following radiation.

For this clone: Its target antigen remains unknown. There are no base qualities to consult, and no much larger clone falls within one base.

The study evaluated CTLA-4 blockade (ipilimumab) given together with focal radiation therapy in patients who had chemo-refractory metastatic non-small-cell lung cancer. Based on the germline V gene, the CDR1 and CDR2 sequences are SGHDN and FVKESK. V and J are trimmed by 0 bases and 2 bases, and the gene matches miss 4 bases of the junction. The CDR3 covers 16 residues, taking in both the cysteine and the phenylalanine. The only DNA kept is the CDR3, 48 bases in frame from the first base. The library was prepared using the immunoSEQ multiplex PCR assay. The table comes from immuneACCESS by way of TCRdb, which keeps in-frame sequences with V and J called. Part of the clones is missing from these tables; in studies checked, under half for an unresolved V gene and the rest for unknown reasons. The sample includes some 80,000 clones, with less than 85% observed a single time. The ten most abundant clones make up about 0.79% of the sample.

Recombination joined TRBV14 with TRBJ2-7; 10 junctional bases match TRBD1. This material consisted of peripheral blood, taken from a patient treated with radiotherapy plus ipilimumab. This TCR came from a human donor with non-small cell lung cancer who had stable disease on radiotherapy plus ipilimumab. The DNA sequence is TGTGCCAGCAGCCAAGATGCCGGGACAGGGGCCTACGAGCAGTACTTC. Its coded protein is CASSQDAGTGAYEQYF.